These T cell receptor beta chains were read from a single sample in a study of technical replicates of blood from a few donors. Assay: immunoSEQ multiplex PCR; the TCRdb copy retains only in-frame clones and omits some. The sample contains 55,000 to 75,000 clones, roughly 94% of which appear only once. Sequencing input: PBMCs. The source of these receptors is a human donor in good health. Some clones in this sample may be carry-over from other donors' samples. Both conserved end residues are part of each CDR3.

TRBJ2-2,TRBV29-1,CSVFQGSNTGELFF
TRBJ2-1,TRBV5-4,CASSLWTASGGYNEQFF
TRBJ1-2,TRBV29-1,CSVAGRANYGYTF
TRBJ2-4,TRBV5-1,CASSLVGQKNIQYF
TRBJ1-2,TRBV14,CASSPDRVYGYTF
TRBJ2-2,TRBV5-1,CASSSKKTGGESGELFF
TRBJ1-1,TRBV9,CASSVAGDTEAFF
TRBJ2-7,TRBV2,CASGDRRSYEQYF
TRBJ2-1,TRBV5-1,CASSWRPGTSGGYNEQFF
TRBJ2-5,TRBV5-6,CASSRNRGTTQYF
TRBJ2-7,TRBV5-1,CASKGQTSSYEQYF
TRBJ1-6,TRBV18,CASSPDRERNSPLHF
TRBJ2-5,TRBV7-2,CASSSSRETQYF
TRBJ2-4,TRBV6-1,CASHSGTLAKNIQYF
TRBJ2-7,TRBV5-6,CASSPGQTYEQYF
TRBJ1-1,TRBV7-2,CASSRRVGEGNTEAFF
TRBJ1-2,TRBV28,CASSMGDTRGYTF
TRBJ2-3,TRBV10-3,CATGLAGTSTDTQYF
TRBJ2-5,TRBV18,CASSPTGGQIVTQYF
TRBJ2-1,TRBV5-1,CASSPTVAGGYNEQFF
TRBJ2-1,TRBV7-9,CASSPLQGKLREQFF
TRBJ1-5,TRBV6-6,CASSYPGQGSQPQHF
TRBJ1-1,TRBV9,CASSPQGWAVTEAFF
TRBJ2-1,TRBV4-1,CASSGGGGSNEQFF
TRBJ2-5,TRBV29-1,CSVVPGQQQETQYF
TRBJ2-3,TRBV5-1,CASSWRAGATDTQYF
TRBJ1-5,TRBV4-1,CASSQGVRIGDNQPQHF
TRBJ2-2,TRBV7-2,CASRGGRDTGELFF
TRBJ2-3,TRBV5-8,CASSFAGEVTDTQYF
TRBJ1-2,TRBV29-1,CSVEPKYYYGYTF
TRBJ2-1,TRBV13,CASSTRTSGGGSMHNEQFF
TRBJ1-2,TRBV7-9,CASSLLEGAPRGYTF
TRBJ2-7,TRBV4-3,CASSQNRGAGGTEQYF
TRBJ2-5,TRBV5-1,CASSYGTGPYQETQYF
TRBJ2-7,TRBV7-2,CASSSSLTYEQYF
TRBJ2-1,TRBV5-8,CASSLVFAAGRHNEQFF
TRBJ2-2,TRBV7-3,CASSPRTSGMNTGELFF
TRBJ1-5,TRBV6-1,CASSERQGNQPQHF
TRBJ2-7,TRBV6-5,CASSYSASGSYEQYF